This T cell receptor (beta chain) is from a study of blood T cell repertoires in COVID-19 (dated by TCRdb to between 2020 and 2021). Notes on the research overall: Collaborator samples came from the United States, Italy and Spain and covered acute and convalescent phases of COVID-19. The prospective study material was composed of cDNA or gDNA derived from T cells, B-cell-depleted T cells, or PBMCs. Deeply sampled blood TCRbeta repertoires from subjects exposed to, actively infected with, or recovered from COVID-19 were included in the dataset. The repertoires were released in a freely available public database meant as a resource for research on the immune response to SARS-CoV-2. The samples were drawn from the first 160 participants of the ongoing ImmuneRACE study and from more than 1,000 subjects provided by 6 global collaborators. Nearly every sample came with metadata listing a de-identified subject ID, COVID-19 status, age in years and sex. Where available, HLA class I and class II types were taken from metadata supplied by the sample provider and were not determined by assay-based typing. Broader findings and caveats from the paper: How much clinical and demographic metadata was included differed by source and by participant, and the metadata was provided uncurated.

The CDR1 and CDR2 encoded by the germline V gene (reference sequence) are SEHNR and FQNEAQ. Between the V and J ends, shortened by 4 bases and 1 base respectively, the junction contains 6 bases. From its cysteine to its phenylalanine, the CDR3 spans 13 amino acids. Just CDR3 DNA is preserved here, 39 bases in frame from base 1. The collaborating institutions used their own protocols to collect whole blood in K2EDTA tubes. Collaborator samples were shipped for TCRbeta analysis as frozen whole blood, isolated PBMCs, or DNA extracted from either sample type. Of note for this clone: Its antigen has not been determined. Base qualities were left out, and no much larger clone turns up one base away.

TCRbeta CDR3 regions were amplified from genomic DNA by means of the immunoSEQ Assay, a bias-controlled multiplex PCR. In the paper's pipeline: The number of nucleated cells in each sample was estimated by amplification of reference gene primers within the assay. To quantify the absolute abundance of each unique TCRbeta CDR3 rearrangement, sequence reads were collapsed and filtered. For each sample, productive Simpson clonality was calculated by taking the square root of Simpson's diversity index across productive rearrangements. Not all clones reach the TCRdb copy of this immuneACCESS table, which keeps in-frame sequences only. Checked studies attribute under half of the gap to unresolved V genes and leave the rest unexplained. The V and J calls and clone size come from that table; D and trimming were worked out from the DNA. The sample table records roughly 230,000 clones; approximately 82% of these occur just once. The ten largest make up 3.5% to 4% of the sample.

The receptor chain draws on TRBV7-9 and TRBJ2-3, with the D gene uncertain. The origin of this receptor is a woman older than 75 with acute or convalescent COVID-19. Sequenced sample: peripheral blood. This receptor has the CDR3 CASSSSGTDTQYF. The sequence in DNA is TGTGCCAGCAGCTCCAGCGGCACAGATACGCAGTATTTT.